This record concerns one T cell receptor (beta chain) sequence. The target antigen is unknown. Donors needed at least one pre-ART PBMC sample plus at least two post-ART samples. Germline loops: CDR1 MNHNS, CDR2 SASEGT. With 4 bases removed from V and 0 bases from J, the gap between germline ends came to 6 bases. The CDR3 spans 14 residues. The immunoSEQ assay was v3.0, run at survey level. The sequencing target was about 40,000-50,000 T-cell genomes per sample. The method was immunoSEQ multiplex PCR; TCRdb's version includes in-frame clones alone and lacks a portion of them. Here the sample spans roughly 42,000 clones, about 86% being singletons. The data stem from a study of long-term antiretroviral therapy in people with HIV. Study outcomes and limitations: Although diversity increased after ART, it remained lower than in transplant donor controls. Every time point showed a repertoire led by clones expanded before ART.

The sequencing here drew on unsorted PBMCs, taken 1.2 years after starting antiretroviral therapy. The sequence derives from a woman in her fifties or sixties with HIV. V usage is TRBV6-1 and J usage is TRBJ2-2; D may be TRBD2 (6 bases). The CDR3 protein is CASSGGANTGELFF. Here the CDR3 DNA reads TGTGCCAGCAGTGGCGGGGCGAACACCGGGGAGCTGTTTTTT.